The rows below give T cell receptor beta chains drawn from one sample of a study of vaccination and CD4 T cells after COVID-19. MiXCR, applied by TCRdb to the PCR reads, yields one record per CDR3 protein. Of roughly 15,000 distinct CDR3 sequences in the sample, less than 65% were seen once. Antigens for these TCRs are unknown. Specimen: CD4+ T cells from blood, cultured in vitro, collected before SARS-CoV-2 vaccination. These receptors originate from a human donor who had recovered from COVID-19. The CDR3 runs from the conserved cysteine through the conserved F or W. The D gene is left open where the match is weak. Size is omitted from some rows. Given values are once, few, many or a class for expanded clones.

clone_size d_call j_call v_call cdr3_nt cdr3_aa
- - TRBJ2-5 TRBV12-3/TRBV12-4 TGTGCCAGCAGTGAGGGGATTCAAGAGACCCAGTACTTC CASSEGIQETQYF
- - TRBJ1-5 TRBV6-2/TRBV6-3 TGTGCCAGCACTATTCCCGGGACTCCCTATCAGCCCCAGCATTTT CASTIPGTPYQPQHF
- - TRBJ2-1 TRBV7-2 TGTGCCAGCAGCTTAGGGATCGATGAGCAGTTCTTC CASSLGIDEQFF
- - TRBJ2-2 TRBV7-9 TGTGCCAGCAGCGGCAGGGATGCCGGGGAGCTGTTTTTT CASSGRDAGELFF
- - TRBJ1-2 TRBV2 TGTGCCAGCCGAGCAGGGAAAGGCTACACCTTC CASRAGKGYTF
- - TRBJ1-2 TRBV5-1 TGCGCCAGCAGTCGGGATGGAGTCCTTGACTACACCTTC CASSRDGVLDYTF
- TRBD1 TRBJ2-1 TRBV19 TGTGCCAGACCTGACAGGGATTGCTACAATGAGCAGTTCTTC CARPDRDCYNEQFF
few - TRBJ1-5 TRBV27 TGTGCCAGCAGTCCAACAGGGATAGGTGCGCCCCAGCATTTT CASSPTGIGAPQHF
- - TRBJ1-4 TRBV7-9 TGTGCCAGCGGGGGGGAAAAACTGTTTTTT CASGGEKLFF
medium-sized - TRBJ2-2 TRBV6-2/TRBV6-3 TGTGCCAGCAGTTGGAGTTCGGACACCGGGGAGCTGTTTTTT CASSWSSDTGELFF
- TRBD1 TRBJ2-5 TRBV6-1 TGTGCCAGCAGGCCAGGGGGCGGAGAGACCCAGTACTTC CASRPGGGETQYF
medium-sized TRBD1 TRBJ1-1 TRBV30 TGTGCCTGGAGTGGGGACAGGCATGCCTCTGAAGCTTTCTTT CAWSGDRHASEAFF
- - TRBJ1-5 TRBV19 TGTGCCAGTAGTATAGACAGGAGGCAGCCCCAGCATTTT CASSIDRRQPQHF
- - TRBJ1-3 TRBV20-1 TGCAGTGCTAGGTGGGGGGGCAGAAACACCATATATTTT CSARWGGRNTIYF
- TRBD1 TRBJ1-6 TRBV7-2 TGTGCCAGCAGCTTAGTTCAGGGGGGCATCAATAATTCACCCCTCCACTTT CASSLVQGGINNSPLHF
few TRBD2 TRBJ2-2 TRBV7-6 TGTGCCAGCAGCTTGACGCGGGGGGGCATCGGGGAGCTGTTTTTT CASSLTRGGIGELFF
- - TRBJ2-7 TRBV20-1 TGCAGTGCTAGAGACGGGTTTCCATACACTTACGAGCAGTACTTC CSARDGFPYTYEQYF
few TRBD2 TRBJ2-7 TRBV20-1 TGCAGTGCTCCGCACCCCCCAGGGACTAGCGTCTCCTACGAGCAGTACTTC CSAPHPPGTSVSYEQYF
few - TRBJ1-1 TRBV4-2 TGTGCCAGCAGCCAAGATGGTGGGGATGGGGCTGAAGCTTTCTTT CASSQDGGDGAEAFF
- TRBD1 TRBJ2-3 TRBV15 TGTGCCACCAGCAGAGAGCAGGGGGCGGGAGATACGCAGTATTTT CATSREQGAGDTQYF
- - TRBJ1-4 TRBV28 TGTGCCAGCAGTTTAGTAGGGGGACCAACTAATGAAAAACTGTTTTTT CASSLVGGPTNEKLFF
- - TRBJ1-5 TRBV2 TGTGCCAGCAGTGAAATGGGGGGGAGAAGCAATCAGCCCCAGCATTTT CASSEMGGRSNQPQHF
- TRBD1 TRBJ2-5 TRBV7-9 TGTGCCCCAGGGACAGGGATGGGAGAGACCCAGTACTTC CAPGTGMGETQYF
- - TRBJ2-2 TRBV12-3/TRBV12-4 TGTGCCAGCAGACCGGGGACCCCGAACACCGGGGAGCTGTTTTTT CASRPGTPNTGELFF
few - TRBJ2-7 TRBV6-1 TGTGCCAGCAGAGACCCTGGGGGCAGCTCCTACGAGCAGTACTTC CASRDPGGSSYEQYF
- - TRBJ1-2 TRBV10-1 TGCGCCAGCAGTGAGTCGATAGGCAGCATTACGGGCTACACCTTC CASSESIGSITGYTF
few TRBD1 TRBJ2-7 TRBV15 TGTGCCACCAGCAGAGATATTGGGACAGGGGTCGAGCAGTACTTC CATSRDIGTGVEQYF
- - TRBJ2-5 TRBV27 TGTGCCAGCAGTTTATTCGGCCAAGAGACCCAGTACTTC CASSLFGQETQYF
- - TRBJ1-5 TRBV6-5 TGTGCCAGCAGTTACGCGGGGGTGGGGAATCAGCCCCAGCATTTT CASSYAGVGNQPQHF
- TRBD1 TRBJ1-2 TRBV28 TGTGCCAGCAGTTTCTACAGGGGGCAGGGCTATGGCTACACCTTC CASSFYRGQGYGYTF
few TRBD2 TRBJ2-7 TRBV20-1 TGCAGTGCTACTGATTGGACTAGCGGGAGCCACGAGCAGTACTTC CSATDWTSGSHEQYF
- - TRBJ1-5 TRBV7-8 TGTGCCAGCAGCTTTGCCGGAGGGGAGGGTCAGCCCCAGCATTTT CASSFAGGEGQPQHF
few TRBD1 TRBJ1-2 TRBV27 TGTGCCAGCAGTTTATCCCGGGACAGGGGACTCTATGGCTACACCTTC CASSLSRDRGLYGYTF
few - TRBJ2-3 TRBV6-2/TRBV6-3 TGTGCCAGCAGCCTGACTAGGACCCCAAGCACAGATACGCAGTATTTT CASSLTRTPSTDTQYF
medium-sized - TRBJ2-7 TRBV10-3 TGTGCCATCAGTGAGAGGGCTCCCTACGAGCAGTACTTC CAISERAPYEQYF
- - TRBJ1-6 TRBV28 TGTGCCAGCAGTTCCTCAGGGATATCCTATAATTCACCCCTCCACTTT CASSSSGISYNSPLHF
- TRBD1 TRBJ1-2 TRBV28 TGTGCCAGCAGTGCAGTTGACAGGGTATACTATGGCTACACCTTC CASSAVDRVYYGYTF
- TRBD1 TRBJ2-5 TRBV20-1 TGCAGTGCTCCGTCCGGGACAGCCCAAGAGACCCAGTACTTC CSAPSGTAQETQYF
- - TRBJ1-1 TRBV28 TGTGCCAGCAGGACTCCAGTTGAAGCTTTCTTT CASRTPVEAFF
few TRBD1 TRBJ1-5 TRBV20-1 TGCAGTGCTAGTTGGGACAGGGGGTACGATCAGCCCCAGCATTTT CSASWDRGYDQPQHF
- TRBD2 TRBJ2-7 TRBV11-2 TGTGCCAGCAGTTCGGGACTAGCGTCCTCCTACGAGCAGTACTTC CASSSGLASSYEQYF
- - TRBJ1-2 TRBV4-1 TGCGCCAGCAGCCAACCTATTATGGGCAGGGAGGATGGCTACACCTTC CASSQPIMGREDGYTF
- - TRBJ1-2 TRBV6-2/TRBV6-3 TGTGCCAGCAGTCGGAACACCGAAGCGGGAAAGCTTACCAGAAACTATGGCTACACCTTC CASSRNTEAGKLTRNYGYTF
- TRBD2 TRBJ2-3 TRBV20-1 TGCAGTGCCGCCCGCAGCGGGGCCCTCACAGATACGCAGTATTTT CSAARSGALTDTQYF
- TRBD2 TRBJ2-5 TRBV15 TGTGCCACCAGCAGAGGAGACGGGACTAGTGGGGAGACCCAGTACTTC CATSRGDGTSGETQYF
- - TRBJ2-5 TRBV2 TGTGCCAGCAGTGAAGGGACCCACCAAGAGACCCAGTACTTC CASSEGTHQETQYF
- - TRBJ2-2 TRBV19 TGTGCCAGTAGTAGAACAGGTGACGCCGGGGAGCTGTTTTTT CASSRTGDAGELFF